This T cell receptor beta chain was captured by sequencing in a study of human T cells and chemical hapten exposure. This clonotype has a handful of counts. TCRdb passed the RACE reads through MiXCR, listing each CDR3 protein once. The table lists 300,000 to 450,000 distinct CDR3 sequences, 5% to 6.5% of them singletons, with 2.6% in the top ten. Time point denoted: pre-sensitization, week 0. Described treatment: therapeutic diphenylcyclopropenone sensitization with weekly scalp DPC. After removal of 0 bases from V and 7 bases from J, the junction contained 8 bases not matched to a gene. The CDR3 spans 16 residues. Germline V CDR1 and CDR2: DFQATT, SNEGSKA (reference sequence).

The chain uses TRBV20-1 and TRBJ2-7; 14 positions agree with TRBD2. The TCR originated in a woman aged 50 to 65 with alopecia areata. Some clones in this sample may be carry-over from other donors' samples. The source material was whole blood, sampled in connection with sensitization to the hapten diphenylcyclopropenone (DPC). CDR3 amino acids: CSARDRAGTSGGEQYF. CDR3 nucleotide sequence: TGCAGTGCTAGAGACCGAGCCGGGACTAGCGGGGGAGAGCAGTACTTC.